This T cell receptor (beta chain) emerged from a study of OX40 agonist ivuxolimab in advanced cancers. A few counts support this clone. The CDR3 spans 12 residues. CDR1 is SEHNR and CDR2 is FQNEAQ in the germline V gene (reference sequence). Trimming cost V 5 bases and J 6 bases, with 10 bases left between them. The table came from immunoSEQ multiplex PCR; TCRdb's copy has only in-frame clones and leaves some out. The data hold fewer than 25,000 clones, with 83% observed a single time. The receptor was isolated from an adult with an advanced solid tumor such as melanoma, head and neck, liver or kidney cancer. The source material was CD4+ or CD8+ T cells sorted from blood, sampled in a trial of the OX40 agonist ivuxolimab. The V gene is TRBV7-9, the J gene TRBJ1-1; D is unresolved. The CDR3 loop reads CASSVDGAEAFF. The CDR3 DNA reads TGTGCCAGCAGCGTCGACGGGGCTGAAGCTTTCTTT.